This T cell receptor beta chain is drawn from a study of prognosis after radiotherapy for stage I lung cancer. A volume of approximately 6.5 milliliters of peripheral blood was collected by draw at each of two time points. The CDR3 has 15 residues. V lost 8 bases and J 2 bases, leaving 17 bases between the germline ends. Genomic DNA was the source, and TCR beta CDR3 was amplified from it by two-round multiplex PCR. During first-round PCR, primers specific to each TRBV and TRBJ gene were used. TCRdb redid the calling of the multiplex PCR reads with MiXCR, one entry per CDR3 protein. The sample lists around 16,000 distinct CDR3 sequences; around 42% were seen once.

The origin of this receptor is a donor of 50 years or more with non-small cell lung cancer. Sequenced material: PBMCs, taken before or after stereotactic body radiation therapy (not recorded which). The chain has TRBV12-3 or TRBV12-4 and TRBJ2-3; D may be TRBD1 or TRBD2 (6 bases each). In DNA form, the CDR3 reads TGTGCCAGCGGTTCGCTGGGGGGCGACACAGATACGCAGTATTTT. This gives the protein CASGSLGGDTDTQYF.